This T cell receptor (beta chain) was retrieved from a study of early T cells in non-severe SARS-CoV-2 infection. TCRdb re-called the 5' RACE reads with MiXCR, one entry per CDR3 protein. The sample lists about 56,000 distinct CDR3 sequences, more than 9% occurring once. This clonotype was detected many times. This sequence originates from an adult who was a healthcare worker with PCR-confirmed SARS-CoV-2 infection or an uninfected control (not recorded which). Specimen: whole blood.

CDR3 protein: CASSLDWGTQYF. CDR3 DNA sequence: TGTGCCAGCAGCTTAGATTGGGGGACGCAGTATTTT. The chain combines TRBV7-3 with TRBJ2-3, with D possibly called TRBD1 or TRBD2 (5 bases each). CDR3 size: 12 residues. V lost 2 bases and J lost 9, with 9 bases in between. The germline V gene has CDR1 SGHTA and CDR2 FQGTGA.